The next 7 T cell receptor beta chains were all read from a single sample in a study of preoperative IRX-2 immunotherapy in early breast cancer. TCRdb's table, derived via immunoSEQ multiplex PCR, lists solely in-frame clones and lacks some. In the table there are roughly 24,000 clones, roughly 80% of which are singletons. Treatment defined: preoperative locoregional IRX-2 cytokine immunotherapy. Sequencing was performed on lymph node tissue, taken after IRX-2 immunotherapy. The receptors here all came from a human donor with breast cancer.

Points on this clone: One junction end does not reproduce the germline sequence, and a read error may be involved. V is TRBV7-4 and J is TRBJ2-7; the D is unclear. Germline CDR1 reads SGHVT; CDR2 reads SQSDAQ. This CDR3 has 13 residues. CDR3: CASSLKVSSEQYF. The CDR3 DNA sequence: TGTGCCAGCAGCTTAAAGGTATCCTCCGAGCAGTACTTC. Drawing the rest from reference TRBV7-4 and TRBJ2-7, the complete variable domain is GAGVSQSPRYKVAKRGRDVALRCDSISGHVTLYWYRQTLGQGSEVLTYSQSDAQRDKSGRPSGRFSAERPERSVSTLKIQRTEQGDSAVYLCASSLKVSSEQYFGPGTRLTVT.

This chain joins TRBV14 and TRBJ2-7; tentative D call: TRBD2 (5 bases). This CDR3 contains 15 residues. The V end was cut by 5 bases, the J end by 3 bases, with 17 bases between. Germline V gives CDR1 SGHDN, CDR2 FVKESK. The CDR3 is CASSTSFAGYYEQYF. Written as DNA, the CDR3 is TGTGCCAGCAGCACCAGTTTTGCGGGCTACTACGAGCAGTACTTC.

V gene TRBV6-8 combines with J gene TRBJ2-7, with 7 bases matching TRBD2. This CDR3 is built from 13 residues. The germline V gene has CDR1 MNHGY and CDR2 SAAAGT. Trimming removed 4 bases from V and 2 bases from J; junction bases left unmatched: 2. The CDR3 is CASSLAGAYEQYF. CDR3 sequence (DNA): TGTGCCAGCAGTTTGGCGGGAGCCTACGAGCAGTACTTC.

The rearrangement links TRBV4-1 to TRBJ2-5; 14 nucleotides match TRBD2. The CDR3 length is 18 residues. The germline CDR1 and CDR2 sequences are MGHRA and YSYEKL. V was pared by 6 bases and J by 1 base, with 10 bases of the junction left unmatched. The DNA of the CDR3 is TGCGCCAGCAGTCCCGGGACTAGCGGGAGCCCCTCCCAAGAGACCCAGTACTTC. Amino acids: CASSPGTSGSPSQETQYF.

The rearrangement joins TRBV11-3 to TRBJ1-5; 7 positions match TRBD1. V lost 4 bases and J lost 6; bases outside the gene matches: 6. This CDR3 is 14 amino acids long. Germline V gives CDR1 SGHNT, CDR2 YENEEA. Here the CDR3 DNA reads TGTGCCAGCAGCTCCAAGACAGGGTCTCAGCCCCAGCATTTT. Translation gives CASSSKTGSQPQHF.

A note on this clone: One end of the junction varies from germline; a read error may be responsible. The V gene is TRBV11-3, the J gene TRBJ2-7; 7 bases line up with TRBD2. Looked up from germline, CDR1 is SGHNT and CDR2 is YENEEA. The CDR3 is made up of 15 amino acids. CDR3 region: CASSFLGTISYEQYF. CDR3 DNA sequence: TGTGCCAGCAGCTTCCTCGGGACTATTTCCTACGAGCAGTATTTC.

This clone is medium-sized (0.01 to 0.1%) in the sample. The chain couples TRBV19 to TRBJ2-7; D is possibly TRBD1 (5 bases). The CDR3 totals 14 residues. Looked up from germline, CDR1 is LNHDA and CDR2 is SQIVND (reference sequence). V lost 4 bases to trimming and J lost 2 bases, with 12 bases between them. Here the CDR3 DNA reads TGTGCCAGTAGTAAAGGGGCGGATACCTACGAGCAGTACTTC. Translated, it gives CASSKGADTYEQYF.